One sample yielded the 4 T cell receptor beta chains listed below, sequenced in a study of response to subunit inactivated influenza vaccine. TCRdb fed the RT-PCR reads into MiXCR, producing one record per CDR3 protein. The sample contains about 570,000 distinct CDR3 sequences, approximately 12% of which appear only once. This sample comprised PBMCs from blood, obtained on the day of vaccination. These receptors were taken from a man aged 50 to 59 who received an inactivated influenza vaccine.

The chain links TRBV5-1 to TRBJ1-1, with D maybe TRBD1 (6 bases). Trimming removed 6 bases from V and 4 bases from J, with 22 bases in between. The CDR3 length is 16 residues. CDR1 is SGHRS, CDR2 YFSETQ, per germline. The CDR3 sequence: CASTLGGGGPGTEAFF. The CDR3 DNA is TGCGCCAGCACTTTGGGAGGTGGGGGGCCGGGCACTGAAGCTTTCTTT.

This clonotype was recorded a few times. This chain uses TRBV20-1 with TRBJ2-3, with 11 bases lining up with TRBD2. This CDR3 comprises 18 residues. Germline CDR1 DFQATT, CDR2 SNEGSKA (reference sequence). The J segment lost 3 bases and the V segment lost 1 base, leaving 12 bases of the junction unmatched. For the CDR3, the DNA is TGCAGTGCTAGAGCCCCCCTTGGAACTAGCGGGAGAACAGATACGCAGTATTTT. It yields the protein CSARAPLGTSGRTDTQYF.

The chain combines TRBV7-9 with TRBJ2-7; 8 bases agree with TRBD1. The junction had 3 bases not matched to a gene; V was cut back by 5 bases and J by 3 bases. The CDR3 contains 13 residues. Germline CDR1 SEHNR, CDR2 FQNEAQ (reference sequence). The CDR3 protein is CASSHRGVYEQYF. DNA for the CDR3: TGTGCCAGCAGCCACAGGGGGGTCTACGAGCAGTACTTC. The full variable domain, with the rest looked up from reference TRBV7-9 and TRBJ2-7, is DTGVSQNPRHKITKRGQNVTFRCDPISEHNRLYWYRQTLGQGPEFLTYFQNEAQLEKSRLLSDRFSAERPKGSFSTLEIQRTEQGDSAMYLCASSHRGVYEQYFGPGTRLTVT.

This clonotype was observed a few times. V usage is TRBV12-3 or TRBV12-4 and J usage is TRBJ2-7; TRBD2 matches at 9 bases. Germline trimming cut 0 bases from V and 2 bases from J; bases unmatched to any gene: 8. CDR3 length: 17 amino acids. CDR3 coding DNA: TGTGCCAGCAGTTTAGCCCCCACGACTAGCGGAACCTACGAGCAGTACTTC. Its translation: CASSLAPTTSGTYEQYF.